These T cell receptor beta chains were read from a single sample in a study of blood T cell repertoires in COVID-19. Using immunoSEQ multiplex PCR, the repertoire was profiled, and TCRdb retains in-frame clones only, with some absent. Of about 350,000 clones listed, 85% to 90% were seen once; the top ten hold over 6%. Sample: peripheral blood. These receptors originate from a woman in her fifties or sixties with COVID-19, enrolled during active disease. Both conserved end residues are part of each CDR3. The D gene is left open where the match is weak. Expanded clones are given a class, and other clones once, few, many or no size at all.

CDR3 protein: CASSIGTGDPYSNQPQHF
CDR3 DNA: TGTGCCAGTAGTATAGGGACAGGGGATCCGTATAGCAATCAGCCCCAGCATTTT
clone size: -
V gene: TRBV19
J gene: TRBJ1-5
D gene: TRBD1

CDR3 protein: CSGSKASGELFF
CDR3 DNA: TGCAGCGGGTCTAAAGCGTCCGGGGAGCTGTTTTTT
clone size: -
V gene: TRBV29-1
J gene: TRBJ2-2
D gene: -

CDR3 protein: CATLRRGGGNEQFF
CDR3 DNA: TGTGCCACCTTAAGGCGGGGAGGGGGTAATGAGCAGTTCTTC
clone size: -
V gene: TRBV13
J gene: TRBJ2-1
D gene: -

CDR3 protein: CAWSRGQGNNSPLHF
CDR3 DNA: TGTGCCTGGAGCCGGGGACAGGGAAATAATTCACCCCTCCACTTT
clone size: once
V gene: TRBV30
J gene: TRBJ1-6
D gene: TRBD1

CDR3 protein: CASSSLRAGEQYF
CDR3 DNA: TGTGCCAGCAGCTCTCTGAGGGCCGGCGAGCAGTACTTC
clone size: once
V gene: TRBV7-8
J gene: TRBJ2-7
D gene: -

CDR3 protein: CASSQPLAGESYEQYF
CDR3 DNA: TGCGCCAGCAGCCAGCCACTAGCGGGAGAGTCCTACGAGCAGTACTTC
clone size: -
V gene: TRBV5-1
J gene: TRBJ2-7
D gene: TRBD2

CDR3 protein: CASSQQTSGSRYNEQFF
CDR3 DNA: TGTGCCAGCAGCCAGCAAACTAGCGGGAGTCGGTACAATGAGCAGTTCTTC
clone size: -
V gene: TRBV3-1/TRBV3-2
J gene: TRBJ2-1
D gene: TRBD2

CDR3 protein: CAWSIQGQFF
CDR3 DNA: TGTGCCTGGAGTATACAGGGTCAGTTCTTC
clone size: -
V gene: TRBV30
J gene: TRBJ2-1
D gene: -

CDR3 protein: CASSLTSRGGNTGELFF
CDR3 DNA: TGCGCCAGCAGCTTGACTAGCCGGGGCGGTAACACCGGGGAGCTGTTTTTT
clone size: -
V gene: TRBV5-1
J gene: TRBJ2-2
D gene: -

CDR3 protein: CATSKPGYSNQPQHF
CDR3 DNA: TGTGCCACCAGCAAACCAGGGTATAGCAATCAGCCCCAGCATTTT
clone size: -
V gene: TRBV15
J gene: TRBJ1-5
D gene: -

CDR3 protein: CASSDAITGYTGELFF
CDR3 DNA: TGTGCCAGCAGTGATGCCATCACAGGGTACACCGGGGAGCTGTTTTTT
clone size: -
V gene: TRBV25-1
J gene: TRBJ2-2
D gene: -

CDR3 protein: CASSWTSGPPYEQYF
CDR3 DNA: TGCGCCAGCAGTTGGACTAGCGGGCCTCCCTACGAGCAGTACTTC
clone size: -
V gene: TRBV5-1
J gene: TRBJ2-7
D gene: TRBD2

CDR3 protein: CASSLGTLRGYGYTF
CDR3 DNA: TGTGCCAGCAGCTTAGGGACACTTCGAGGCTATGGCTACACCTTC
clone size: few
V gene: TRBV7-2
J gene: TRBJ1-2
D gene: -

CDR3 protein: CASSIWKGATEAFF
CDR3 DNA: TGTGCCAGTAGTATCTGGAAGGGGGCCACTGAAGCTTTCTTT
clone size: -
V gene: TRBV19
J gene: TRBJ1-1
D gene: TRBD1

CDR3 protein: CASSPGTGGNDGYTF
CDR3 DNA: TGTGCCAGCTCACCCGGGACAGGGGGCAATGATGGCTACACCTTC
clone size: -
V gene: TRBV18
J gene: TRBJ1-2
D gene: TRBD1

CDR3 protein: CASSFEGNTGELFF
CDR3 DNA: TGTGCCAGCAGTTTCGAGGGGAACACCGGGGAGCTGTTTTTT
clone size: once
V gene: TRBV27
J gene: TRBJ2-2
D gene: -

CDR3 protein: CASSAGPDSYEQYF
CDR3 DNA: TGTGCCAGTAGCGCGGGACCCGATTCCTACGAGCAGTACTTC
clone size: -
V gene: TRBV19
J gene: TRBJ2-7
D gene: -

CDR3 protein: CAGSLAGQGYEQYF
CDR3 DNA: TGTGCCGGCAGCTTAGCTGGACAGGGCTACGAGCAGTACTTC
clone size: -
V gene: TRBV11-2
J gene: TRBJ2-7
D gene: TRBD1

CDR3 protein: CASSKGQDYEQYF
CDR3 DNA: TGTGCCAGCAGCAAGGGACAGGACTACGAGCAGTACTTC
clone size: -
V gene: TRBV9
J gene: TRBJ2-7
D gene: TRBD1

CDR3 protein: CAWSLRDSAWYF
CDR3 DNA: TGTGCCTGGAGCCTCCGGGACAGTGCCTGGTACTTC
clone size: -
V gene: TRBV30
J gene: TRBJ2-7
D gene: TRBD1

CDR3 protein: CASDRDRGRTGYTF
CDR3 DNA: TGTGCCAGCGATAGGGACAGGGGGCGAACGGGCTACACCTTC
clone size: -
V gene: TRBV6-5
J gene: TRBJ1-2
D gene: TRBD1

CDR3 protein: CASTAGAESGNEQFF
CDR3 DNA: TGTGCCAGCACCGCGGGGGCCGAGTCGGGCAATGAGCAGTTCTTC
clone size: -
V gene: TRBV27
J gene: TRBJ2-1
D gene: -

CDR3 protein: CASSLRTGNTEAFF
CDR3 DNA: TGTGCCAGCAGCTTGAGGACAGGAAACACTGAAGCTTTCTTT
clone size: -
V gene: TRBV7-2
J gene: TRBJ1-1
D gene: TRBD1